This T cell receptor beta chain originates from a study of blood T cell repertoires in COVID-19. For the study at large: Sites in the United States, Italy and Spain provided acute and convalescent COVID-19 samples.

The CDR3 is 16 amino acids. The V end was cut by 6 bases, the J end by 1 base, with 22 bases between. Germline V gene data show CDR1 as SQVTM and CDR2 as ANQGSEA. In the original processing: Amplification of reference gene primers was used by the study to estimate nucleated cell counts. Assay used: immunoSEQ multiplex PCR; TCRdb lists only in-frame clones, some missing. The V and J calls and clone size are taken from that table; D and trimming were inferred from the DNA. The repertoire holds 170,000 or so clones, with about 86% as singletons. The TCR was taken from a man in his forties or fifties with active or convalescent COVID-19. The sequencing sample was made of peripheral blood. The V gene is TRBV29-1, the J gene TRBJ2-7, with D perhaps matching TRBD1 (6 bases). The CDR3 loop reads CSVRSISQTGSYEQYF. The DNA of the CDR3 is TGCAGCGTCCGAAGTATCTCTCAGACAGGATCCTACGAGCAGTACTTC.